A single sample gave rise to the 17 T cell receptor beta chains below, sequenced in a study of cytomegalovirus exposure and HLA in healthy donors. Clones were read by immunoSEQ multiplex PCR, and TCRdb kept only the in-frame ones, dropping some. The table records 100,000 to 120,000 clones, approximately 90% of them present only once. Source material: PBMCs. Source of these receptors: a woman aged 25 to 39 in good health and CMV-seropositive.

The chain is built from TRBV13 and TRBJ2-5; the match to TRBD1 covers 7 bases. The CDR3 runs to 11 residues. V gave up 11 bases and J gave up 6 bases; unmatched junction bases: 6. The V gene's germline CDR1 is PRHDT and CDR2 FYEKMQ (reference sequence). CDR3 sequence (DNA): TGTGCCGCACAGGGGTCGCAGACCCAGTACTTC. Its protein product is CAAQGSQTQYF.

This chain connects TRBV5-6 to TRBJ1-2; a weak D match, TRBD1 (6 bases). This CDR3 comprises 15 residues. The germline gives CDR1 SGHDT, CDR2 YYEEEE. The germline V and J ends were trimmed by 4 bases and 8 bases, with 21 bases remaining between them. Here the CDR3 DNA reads TGTGCCAGCAGCGGGAGAGGACAGCCGCTATGGGGCTACACCTTC. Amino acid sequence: CASSGRGQPLWGYTF.

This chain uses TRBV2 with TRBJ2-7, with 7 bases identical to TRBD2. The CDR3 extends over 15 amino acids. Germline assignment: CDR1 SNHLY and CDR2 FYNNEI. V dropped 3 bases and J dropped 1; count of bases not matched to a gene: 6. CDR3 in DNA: TGTGCCAGCAGTGAGGGCCTAGCGGCTTCCTACGAGCAGTACTTC. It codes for CASSEGLAASYEQYF.

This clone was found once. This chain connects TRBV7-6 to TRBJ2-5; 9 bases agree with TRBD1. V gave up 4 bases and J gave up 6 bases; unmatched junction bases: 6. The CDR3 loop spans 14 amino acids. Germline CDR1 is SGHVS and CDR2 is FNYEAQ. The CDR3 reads CASSSRQGEKTQYF. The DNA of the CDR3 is TGTGCCAGCAGCTCCCGACAGGGGGAAAAGACCCAGTACTTC.

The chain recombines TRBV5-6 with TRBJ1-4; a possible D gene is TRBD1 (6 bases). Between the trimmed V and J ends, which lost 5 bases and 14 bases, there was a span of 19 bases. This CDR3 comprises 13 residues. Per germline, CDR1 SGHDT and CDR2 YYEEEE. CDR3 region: CASRAGPGDSLFF. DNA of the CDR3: TGTGCCAGCAGAGCGGGGCCAGGGGATTCTCTGTTTTTT.

The CDR3 spells CASSFDVARRDRVDGYTF. The CDR3 DNA reads as TGTGCCAGCAGCTTCGATGTCGCAAGACGGGACAGGGTAGATGGCTACACCTTC. This sequence joins TRBV5-6 and TRBJ1-2, with TRBD1 matching 9 bases. Per the germline V gene, CDR1 is SGHDT and CDR2 is YYEEEE. The junction had 17 bases not matched to a gene; V was cut back by 2 bases and J by 6 bases. This CDR3 contains 18 residues.

The DNA for the CDR3 is TGTGCCAGCAGTTTATCGCCCCCCCTTACAGCTTCAACCGGGGAGCTGTTTTTT. It is translated as CASSLSPPLTASTGELFF. V gene TRBV27 combines with J gene TRBJ2-2; D unclear. V lost 0 bases to trimming and J lost 5 bases, with 19 bases between them. CDR3 length equals 18 residues. Germline lookup yields CDR1 MNHEY and CDR2 SMNVEV (reference sequence).

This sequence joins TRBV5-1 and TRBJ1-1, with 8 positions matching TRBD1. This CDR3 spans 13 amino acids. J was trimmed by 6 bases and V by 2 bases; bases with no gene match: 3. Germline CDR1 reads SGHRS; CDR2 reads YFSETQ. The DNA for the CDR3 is TGCGCCAGCAGCTTATACAGGGGGGCTGAAGCTTTCTTT. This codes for CASSLYRGAEAFF.

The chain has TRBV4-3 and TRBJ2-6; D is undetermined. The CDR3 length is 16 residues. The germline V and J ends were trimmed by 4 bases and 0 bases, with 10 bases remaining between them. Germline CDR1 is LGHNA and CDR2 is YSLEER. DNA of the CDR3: TGCGCCAGCAGCCCTAATGTAGACTCTGGGGCCAACGTCCTGACTTTC. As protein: CASSPNVDSGANVLTF.

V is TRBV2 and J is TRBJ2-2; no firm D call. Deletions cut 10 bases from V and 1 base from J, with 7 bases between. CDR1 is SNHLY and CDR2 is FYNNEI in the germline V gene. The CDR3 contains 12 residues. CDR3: CATSRNTGELFF. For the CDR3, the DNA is TGTGCCACTTCTAGGAACACCGGGGAGCTGTTTTTT.

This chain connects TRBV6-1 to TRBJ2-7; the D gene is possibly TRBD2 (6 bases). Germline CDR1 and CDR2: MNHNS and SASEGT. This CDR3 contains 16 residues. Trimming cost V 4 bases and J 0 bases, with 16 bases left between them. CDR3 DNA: TGTGCCAGCAGTGCCACAGTCGCTAGCGTCTCCTACGAGCAGTACTTC. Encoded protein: CASSATVASVSYEQYF.

In DNA, the CDR3 is TGTGCCAGCACCGGAAGCTGGGGAGATAATGAAAAACTGTTTTTT. It translates to CASTGSWGDNEKLFF. The chain uses TRBV2 and TRBJ1-4; D unresolved. The CDR3 loop spans 15 amino acids. CDR1 and CDR2 from the germline V gene are SNHLY and FYNNEI. Trimming shortened V by 7 bases and J by 4 bases, and 16 bases separated the two germline ends.

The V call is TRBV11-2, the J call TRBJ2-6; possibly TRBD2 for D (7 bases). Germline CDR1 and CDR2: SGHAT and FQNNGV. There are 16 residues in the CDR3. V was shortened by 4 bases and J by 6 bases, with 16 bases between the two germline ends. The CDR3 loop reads CASSSPWGGEANVLTF. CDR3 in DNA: TGTGCCAGCAGCTCCCCTTGGGGGGGCGAGGCCAACGTCCTGACTTTC.

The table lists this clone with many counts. CDR3 in DNA: TGTGCCAGCAGCCCTGAGGGATCGGCAACTAATGAAAAACTGTTTTTT. Its protein is CASSPEGSATNEKLFF. The chain links TRBV9 to TRBJ1-4, with D uncertain. This CDR3 has 16 amino acids. Per the germline V gene, CDR1 is SGDLS and CDR2 is YYNGEE. V lost 4 bases to trimming and J lost 0 bases, with 13 bases between them.

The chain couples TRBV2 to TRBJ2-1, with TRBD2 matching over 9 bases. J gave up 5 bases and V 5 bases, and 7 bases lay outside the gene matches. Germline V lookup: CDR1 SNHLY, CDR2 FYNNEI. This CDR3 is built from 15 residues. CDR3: CASSFSSGAHNEQFF. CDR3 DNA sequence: TGTGCCAGCAGTTTTTCTAGCGGGGCCCACAATGAGCAGTTCTTC.

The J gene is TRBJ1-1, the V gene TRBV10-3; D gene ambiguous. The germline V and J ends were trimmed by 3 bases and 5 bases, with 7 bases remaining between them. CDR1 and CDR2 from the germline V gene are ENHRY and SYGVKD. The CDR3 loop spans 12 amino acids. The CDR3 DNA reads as TGTGCCATCAGTGACCCTCCGACTGAAGCTTTCTTT. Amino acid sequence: CAISDPPTEAFF.

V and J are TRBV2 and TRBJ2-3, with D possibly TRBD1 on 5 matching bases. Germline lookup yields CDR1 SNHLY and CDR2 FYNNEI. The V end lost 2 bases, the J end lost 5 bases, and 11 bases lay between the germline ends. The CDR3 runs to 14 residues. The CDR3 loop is CASSELQAEDTQYF. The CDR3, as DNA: TGTGCCAGCAGTGAACTACAGGCGGAAGATACGCAGTATTTT.